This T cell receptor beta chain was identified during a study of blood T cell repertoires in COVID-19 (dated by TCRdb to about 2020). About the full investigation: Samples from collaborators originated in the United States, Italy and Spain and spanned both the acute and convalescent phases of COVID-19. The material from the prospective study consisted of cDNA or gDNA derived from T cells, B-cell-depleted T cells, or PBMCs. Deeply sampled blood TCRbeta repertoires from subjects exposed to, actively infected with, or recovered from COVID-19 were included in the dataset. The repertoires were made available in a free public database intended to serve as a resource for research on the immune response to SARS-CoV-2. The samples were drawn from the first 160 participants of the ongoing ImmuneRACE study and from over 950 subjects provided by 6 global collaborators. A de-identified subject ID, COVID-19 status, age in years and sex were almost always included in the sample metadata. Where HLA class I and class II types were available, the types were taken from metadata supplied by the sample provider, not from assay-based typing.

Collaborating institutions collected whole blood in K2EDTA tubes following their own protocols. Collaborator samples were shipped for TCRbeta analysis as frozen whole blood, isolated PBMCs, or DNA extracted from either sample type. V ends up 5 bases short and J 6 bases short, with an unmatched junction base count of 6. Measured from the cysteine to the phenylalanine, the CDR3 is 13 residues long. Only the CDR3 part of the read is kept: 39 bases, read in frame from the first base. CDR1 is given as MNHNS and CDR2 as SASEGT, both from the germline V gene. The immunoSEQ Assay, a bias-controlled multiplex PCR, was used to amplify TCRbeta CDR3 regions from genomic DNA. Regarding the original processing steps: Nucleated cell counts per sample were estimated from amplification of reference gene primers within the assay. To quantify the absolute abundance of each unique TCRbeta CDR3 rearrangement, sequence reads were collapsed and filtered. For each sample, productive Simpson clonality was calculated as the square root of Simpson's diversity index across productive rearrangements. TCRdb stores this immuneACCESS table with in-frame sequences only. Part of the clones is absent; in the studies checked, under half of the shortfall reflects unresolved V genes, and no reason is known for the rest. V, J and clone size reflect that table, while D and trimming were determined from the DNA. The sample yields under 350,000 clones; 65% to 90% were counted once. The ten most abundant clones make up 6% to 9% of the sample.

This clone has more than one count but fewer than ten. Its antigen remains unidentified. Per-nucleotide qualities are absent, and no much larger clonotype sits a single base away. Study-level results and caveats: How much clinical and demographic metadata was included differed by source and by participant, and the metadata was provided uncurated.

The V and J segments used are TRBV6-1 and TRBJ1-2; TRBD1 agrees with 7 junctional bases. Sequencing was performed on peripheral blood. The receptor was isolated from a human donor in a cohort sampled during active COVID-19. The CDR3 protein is CASSFTGVDGYTF. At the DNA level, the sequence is TGTGCCAGCAGTTTTACAGGGGTGGATGGCTACACCTTC.